This is a list of T cell receptor beta chains from one sample in a study of T cell changes during pregnancy in multiple sclerosis. The assay was immunoSEQ multiplex PCR, and TCRdb's table has in-frame clones only and misses some. Among roughly 36,000 clones listed, 90% to 95% were seen once. The material sequenced was CD8+ T cells from peripheral blood mononuclear cells, taken in the second trimester of pregnancy. Receptors originate from a female donor with multiple sclerosis, enrolled in a pregnancy study. Each CDR3 is given with its conserved first and last residue. D genes are given only for firm matches. Rows give clone size only sometimes, using once, few, many, or a class for an expanded clone.

j_call	clone_size	v_call	d_call	cdr3_nt	cdr3_aa
TRBJ2-7	few	TRBV7-6	.	TGTGCCAGCAGCTTAGAGGAGGGATCCTACGAGCAGTACTTC	CASSLEEGSYEQYF
TRBJ1-1	few	TRBV6-5	.	TGTGCCAGCAGTTACGGGGGCATGAACACTGAAGCTTTCTTT	CASSYGGMNTEAFF
TRBJ2-7	.	TRBV5-4	.	TGTGCCAGCAGCTTGGATGTGGGGGGATCCTCCTACGAGCAGTACTTC	CASSLDVGGSSYEQYF
TRBJ2-7	few	TRBV11-2	TRBD1	TGTGCCAGCAGTTTTACTCGGGACAGGGGCTACGAGCAGTACTTC	CASSFTRDRGYEQYF
TRBJ2-1	.	TRBV5-1	TRBD2	TGCGCCAGCAGCAGACTAGCGGGAGGTTCGTACAATGAGCAGTTCTTC	CASSRLAGGSYNEQFF
TRBJ1-2	.	TRBV29-1	TRBD1	TGCAGCGTTGTCAGACAGGGAACTATCTATGGCTACACCTTC	CSVVRQGTIYGYTF
TRBJ2-2	.	TRBV4-2	TRBD2	TGTGCCAGCAGCCAATCGACGGGGGGGCTCACCGGGGAGCTGTTTTTT	CASSQSTGGLTGELFF
TRBJ2-2	.	TRBV9	TRBD2	TGTGCCAGCAGTTATAGCGGGGGGGCAGCCGGGGAGCTGTTTTTT	CASSYSGGAAGELFF
TRBJ1-5	.	TRBV6-5	.	TGTGCCAGCAGTTACGGGGCACGACAGCCCCAGCATTTT	CASSYGARQPQHF
TRBJ1-1	.	TRBV15	.	TGTGCCACCAGCAGAGATGCGAGCGGAGAAGCTTTCTTT	CATSRDASGEAFF
TRBJ1-5	.	TRBV27	.	TGTGCCAGCAGTTTCCTATCCGGGGGTCGCAATCAGCCCCAGCATTTT	CASSFLSGGRNQPQHF
TRBJ1-2	.	TRBV30	.	TGTGCCTGGAGTGGTACAGAAGCTAACTATGGCTACACCTTC	CAWSGTEANYGYTF
TRBJ2-2	once	TRBV29-1	TRBD1	TGCAGCGTTGAGGAACCTCTCCCGGGACAGGGAATAGTCGGGGAGCTGTTTTTT	CSVEEPLPGQGIVGELFF
TRBJ1-1	.	TRBV14	.	TGTGCCAGCAGCCCTAGGAACACTGAAGCTTTCTTT	CASSPRNTEAFF
TRBJ1-2	.	TRBV6-1	.	TGTGCCAGCAGTGATGGGGGGTACTATGGCTACACCTTC	CASSDGGYYGYTF
TRBJ2-5	.	TRBV5-4	.	TGTGCCAGCAGCTTGAGTGAGGCAACGGAAGAGACCCAGTACTTC	CASSLSEATEETQYF
TRBJ2-7	.	TRBV19	.	TGTGCCAGTAAAGGAGGCGACCCCTACGAGCAGTACTTC	CASKGGDPYEQYF
TRBJ2-1	.	TRBV12-5	TRBD2	TGTGCTAGTGGGGGACTAGGCCGTGAGCAGTTCTTC	CASGGLGREQFF